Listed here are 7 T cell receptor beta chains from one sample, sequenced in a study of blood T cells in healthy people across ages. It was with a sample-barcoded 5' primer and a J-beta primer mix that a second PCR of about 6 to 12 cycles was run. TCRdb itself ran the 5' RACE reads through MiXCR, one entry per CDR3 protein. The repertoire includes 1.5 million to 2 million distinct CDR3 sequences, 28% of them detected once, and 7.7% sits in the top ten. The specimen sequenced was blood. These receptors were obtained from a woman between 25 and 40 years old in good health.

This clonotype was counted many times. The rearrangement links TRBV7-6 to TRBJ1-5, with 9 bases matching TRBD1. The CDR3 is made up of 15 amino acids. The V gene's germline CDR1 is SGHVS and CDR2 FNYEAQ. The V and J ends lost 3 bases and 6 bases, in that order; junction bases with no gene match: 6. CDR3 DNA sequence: TGTGCCAGCAGCTTGGGGACAGGGTCGGGTCAGCCCCAGCATTTT. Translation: CASSLGTGSGQPQHF.

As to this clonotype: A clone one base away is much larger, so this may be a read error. This CDR3 reads CSVDRSGGINGQFF. CDR3 DNA: TGCAGCGTTGACAGGAGCGGGGGGATCAATGGGCAGTTCTTC. The chain links TRBV29-1 to TRBJ2-1, with 9 nucleotides matching TRBD2. There are 14 residues in the CDR3. Germline CDR1 reads SQVTM; CDR2 reads ANQGSEA.

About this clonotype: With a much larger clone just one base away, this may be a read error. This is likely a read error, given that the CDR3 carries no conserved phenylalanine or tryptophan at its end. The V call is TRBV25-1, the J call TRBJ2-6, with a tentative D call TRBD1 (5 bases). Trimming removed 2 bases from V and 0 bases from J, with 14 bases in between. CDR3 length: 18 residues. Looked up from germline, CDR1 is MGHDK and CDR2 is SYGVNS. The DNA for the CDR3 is TGTGCCAGCAGTGAAGACAGCTACCATTTCTCTGGGGCCAACGTCCTGACTTGC. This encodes CASSEDSYHFSGANVLTC.

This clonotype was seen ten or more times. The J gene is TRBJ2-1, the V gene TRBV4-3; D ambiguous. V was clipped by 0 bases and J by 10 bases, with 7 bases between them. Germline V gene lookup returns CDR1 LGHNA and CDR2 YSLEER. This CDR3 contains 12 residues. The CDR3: CASSQDFGEQFF. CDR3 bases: TGCGCCAGCAGCCAAGATTTCGGGGAGCAGTTCTTC.

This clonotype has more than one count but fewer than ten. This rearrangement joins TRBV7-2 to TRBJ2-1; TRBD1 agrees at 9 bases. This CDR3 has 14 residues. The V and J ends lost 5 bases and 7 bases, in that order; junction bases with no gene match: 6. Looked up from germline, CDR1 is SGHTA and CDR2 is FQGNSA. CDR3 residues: CASSPDGTGNEQFF. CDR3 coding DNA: TGTGCCAGCAGCCCCGATGGGACAGGGAATGAGCAGTTCTTC.

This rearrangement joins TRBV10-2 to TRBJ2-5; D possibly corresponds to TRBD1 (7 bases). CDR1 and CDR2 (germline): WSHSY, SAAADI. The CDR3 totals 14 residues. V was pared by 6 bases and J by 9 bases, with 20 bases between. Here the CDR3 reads CASRAGTDPEAQYF. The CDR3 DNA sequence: TGCGCCAGCAGGGCGGGGACAGACCCCGAGGCCCAGTACTTC.

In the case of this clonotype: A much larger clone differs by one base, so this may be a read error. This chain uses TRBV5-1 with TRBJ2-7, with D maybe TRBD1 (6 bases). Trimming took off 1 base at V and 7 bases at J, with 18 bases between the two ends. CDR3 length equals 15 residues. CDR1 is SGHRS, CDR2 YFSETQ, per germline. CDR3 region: CASSLPQGSRNEQYF. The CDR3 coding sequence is TGCGCCAGCAGCTTGCCACAGGGCAGTCGCAATGAGCAGTACTTC.